The clone carrying this T cell receptor beta chain was seen a single time. The data are from a study of blood T cell repertoires in COVID-19. Overall study: Both acute and convalescent COVID-19 samples were obtained from the United States, Italy and Spain. T cells, B-cell-depleted T cells, or PBMCs supplied cDNA or gDNA.

V lost 6 bases, J lost 0 bases, and 7 bases lay in between. The CDR3 consists of 13 residues. The germline V gene has CDR1 SGHVS and CDR2 FNYEAQ. Per the original methods: Cell counts per sample came from amplifying reference gene primers. Measured with immunoSEQ multiplex PCR; TCRdb has only the in-frame clones, and not every one. V and J calls and clone size are given by that table; D and trimming were obtained from the DNA. The sample consists of about 100,000 clones, roughly 87% of them appearing once. The receptor was isolated from an older woman with acute or convalescent COVID-19. The chain has TRBV7-6 and TRBJ2-3; unclear D gene. The specimen was peripheral blood. The CDR3 here is CASRQYSTDTQYF. The CDR3 region has the DNA TGTGCCAGCAGACAATATAGCACAGATACGCAGTATTTT.